The clone carrying this T cell receptor beta chain was seen repeatedly, ten times or more. Trimming took 2 bases from V and 7 from J; bases not matched to a gene: 3. CDR1 and CDR2 (germline): MNHEY, SVGEGT. CDR3 length equals 14 residues. Via MiXCR, TCRdb re-called the RT-PCR reads, giving one row per CDR3 protein. Here the sample spans around 200,000 distinct CDR3 sequences, around 15% being singletons. These data belong to a study of response to subunit inactivated influenza vaccine. The TCR was taken from a man in his forties or fifties who received an inactivated influenza vaccine. This sample comprised CD8+ T cells sorted from PBMCs, obtained roughly 5 days after vaccination. The V call is TRBV6-2 or TRBV6-3, the J call TRBJ2-1; 9 nucleotides agree with TRBD2. This CDR3 is CASSYTAGGNEQFF. In DNA form, the CDR3 reads TGTGCCAGCAGTTACACGGCGGGAGGGAATGAGCAGTTCTTC.